The next 3 T cell receptor beta chains were all read from a single sample in a study of blood T cell repertoires in COVID-19. Here immunoSEQ multiplex PCR was the method, and the copy in TCRdb shows in-frame clones only, minus some. The table shows roughly 300,000 clones, with roughly 85% occurring only once. Input material: peripheral blood. The source is a human donor in a cohort sampled during active COVID-19.

This clone was seen only once. The chain links TRBV6-5 to TRBJ1-5; tentatively, D is TRBD1 (6 bases). Germline V gives CDR1 MNHEY, CDR2 SVGAGI. The ends were cut back, 5 bases at V and 4 bases at J, with 12 bases in the middle. The CDR3 is 14 amino acids. CDR3 amino acids: CASSREGGNQPQHF. Written as DNA, the CDR3 is TGTGCCAGCAGTCGCGAAGGGGGAAATCAGCCCCAGCATTTT.

Remarks on this clone: Other DNA sequences of this sample code for an identical CDR3. The chain has TRBV18 and TRBJ1-2, with D possibly matching TRBD1 (5 bases). From germline, CDR1 is KGHSH and CDR2 LQKENI. V was cut by 3 bases and J by 0 bases, with 5 bases left in between. The CDR3 is made up of 13 amino acids. The CDR3 nucleotides read TGTGCCAGCTCACCGGACACTAACTATGGCTACACCTTC. It codes for CASSPDTNYGYTF. The full variable domain, with the rest looked up from reference TRBV18 and TRBJ1-2, is NAGVMQNPRHLVRRRGQEARLRCSPMKGHSHVYWYRQLPEEGLKFMVYLQKENIIDESGMPKERFSAEFPKEGPSILRIQQVVRGDSAAYFCASSPDTNYGYTFGSGTRLTVV.

The chain couples TRBV3-1 (or the pseudogene TRBV3-2) to TRBJ1-2; 9 bases agree with TRBD1. CDR1 and CDR2 (germline): LGHDT, YNNKEL (reference sequence). The CDR3 spans 16 residues. Germline trimming cut 2 bases from V and 6 bases from J; bases unmatched to any gene: 10. The CDR3 nucleotides read TGTGCCAGCAGCCAATGGGGGTACGGGACAGGGCATGGCTACACCTTC. It translates to CASSQWGYGTGHGYTF.